This TCR beta chain was documented in a study of technical replicates of blood from a few donors (dated by TCRdb to the late 2010s). The method was the immunoSEQ multiplex PCR assay. TCRdb limited this immuneACCESS table to in-frame rearrangements with V and J called. A share of clones is missing; checked studies link under half to unresolved V genes, and the rest is unexplained. In all, the sample holds nearly 80,000 clones, and 85% to 95% of those were seen once. The top ten clonotypes cover around 0.4% of the sample. Regarding this clone: The antigen it binds to is not known. No base qualities exist here, and no much larger clone lies one base off it.

In the germline V gene (reference sequence), CDR1 corresponds to MNHEY and CDR2 to SMNVEV. The CDR3 goes from the cysteine to the phenylalanine over 14 residues. The kept DNA is CDR3 alone, 42 bases in frame from the first base. V lost 3 bases and J lost 4 bases, and the count of bases not matched to a germline gene is 1. The rearrangement combines TRBV27 with TRBJ1-5; 9 middle bases align to TRBD1. This clonotype was sampled from a human donor in good health. The specimen sequenced was T cells isolated from PBMCs. CDR3 sequence: CASSFGTGNQPQHF. The sequenced DNA is TGTGCCAGCAGTTTTGGGACAGGGAATCAGCCCCAGCATTTT.